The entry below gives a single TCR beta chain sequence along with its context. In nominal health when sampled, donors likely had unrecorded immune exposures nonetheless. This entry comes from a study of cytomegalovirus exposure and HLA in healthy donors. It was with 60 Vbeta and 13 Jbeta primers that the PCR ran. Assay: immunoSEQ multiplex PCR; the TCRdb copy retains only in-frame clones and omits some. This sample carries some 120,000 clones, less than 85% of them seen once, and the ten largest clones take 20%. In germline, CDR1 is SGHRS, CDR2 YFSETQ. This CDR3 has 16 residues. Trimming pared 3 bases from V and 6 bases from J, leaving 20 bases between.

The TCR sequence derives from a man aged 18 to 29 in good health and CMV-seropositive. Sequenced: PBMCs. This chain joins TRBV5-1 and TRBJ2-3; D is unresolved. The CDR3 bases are TGCGCCAGCAGCTCCCCCCAGAAAGATGTGATGGATACGCAGTATTTT. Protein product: CASSSPQKDVMDTQYF.